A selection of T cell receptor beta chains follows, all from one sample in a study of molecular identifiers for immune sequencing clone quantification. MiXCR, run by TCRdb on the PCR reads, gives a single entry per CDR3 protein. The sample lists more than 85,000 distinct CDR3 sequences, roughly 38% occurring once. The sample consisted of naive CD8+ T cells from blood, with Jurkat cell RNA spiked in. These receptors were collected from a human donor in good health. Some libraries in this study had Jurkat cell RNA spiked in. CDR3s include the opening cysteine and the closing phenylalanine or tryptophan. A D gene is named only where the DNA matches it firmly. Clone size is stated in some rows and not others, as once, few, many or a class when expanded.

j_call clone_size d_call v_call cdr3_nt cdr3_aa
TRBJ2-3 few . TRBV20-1 TGCAGTGCTACCGGCCAGCGTACCTTCACAGATACGCAGTATTTT CSATGQRTFTDTQYF
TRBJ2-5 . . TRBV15 TGTGCCACCAGCAGCGCCGGGACAATACAAGAGTCCCAGTACTTC CATSSAGTIQESQYF
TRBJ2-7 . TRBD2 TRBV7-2 TGTGCCAGCAGCACCCGGCGGACTAGCGTTCACGAGCAGTACTTC CASSTRRTSVHEQYF
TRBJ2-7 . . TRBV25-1 TGTGCCAGCAGTGGCCTGCAGGGTCACGAGCAGTACTTC CASSGLQGHEQYF
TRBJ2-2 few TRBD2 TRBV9 TGTGCCAGCAGTCGAGCGGGGGACTCCGGGGAGCTGTTTTTT CASSRAGDSGELFF
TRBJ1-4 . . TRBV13 TGTGCCAGCAGCTTAAGTTCCCGGGTTTGGGAAAAACTGTTTTTT CASSLSSRVWEKLFF
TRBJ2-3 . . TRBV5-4 TGTGCCAGCAGCGGGGGGGCCTGGGGTTCCACAGATACGCAGTATTTT CASSGGAWGSTDTQYF
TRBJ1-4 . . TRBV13 TGTGCCAGCAGCTTAAGGGGGGGAAAGAATGAAAATCTGTTTTTT CASSLRGGKNENLFF
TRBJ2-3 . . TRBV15 TGTGCCACCAGCAGAGATGGGAATTTACAGCCCCAGTATTTT CATSRDGNLQPQYF
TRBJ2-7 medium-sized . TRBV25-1 TGTGCCAGCAGTGATTCCTACGAGCAGTACTTC CASSDSYEQYF
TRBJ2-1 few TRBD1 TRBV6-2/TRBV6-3 TGTGCCAGCAGTCCAGGCCCGGGACAGGGGATCAATGAGCAGTTCTTC CASSPGPGQGINEQFF
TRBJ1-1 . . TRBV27 TGTGCCAGCAGTTTAAGTCCCCACACTGAAGCTTTCTTT CASSLSPHTEAFF
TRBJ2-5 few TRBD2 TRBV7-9 TGTGCCAGCAGCAAACCCCGACTAGCGGGGGACCAAGGGACCCAGTACTTC CASSKPRLAGDQGTQYF
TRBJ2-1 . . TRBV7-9 TGTGCCAGCAGCTTTGAATATGAGCAGTTCTTC CASSFEYEQFF
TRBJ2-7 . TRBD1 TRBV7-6 TGTGCCAGCAGCCCGGGACAGTGTTTACGCTCCTACGAGCAGTACTTC CASSPGQCLRSYEQYF
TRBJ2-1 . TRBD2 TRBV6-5 TGTGCCAGCAGTTCGCTAGCGGGAGTGTTCAATGAGCAGTTCTTC CASSSLAGVFNEQFF
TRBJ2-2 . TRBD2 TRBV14 TGTGCCAGCAGCCAAGGACTAGCGGGAGCCGCGAACACCGGGGAGCTGTTTTTT CASSQGLAGAANTGELFF
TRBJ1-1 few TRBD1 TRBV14 TGTGCCAGCAGCCAGACAGGGGAGTGGGGTGAAGCTTTCTTT CASSQTGEWGEAFF
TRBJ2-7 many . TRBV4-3 TGCGCCAGCAGCTACGGACATAAGTACGAGCAGTACTTC CASSYGHKYEQYF
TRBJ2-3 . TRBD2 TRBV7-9 TGTGCCAGCAGTCCAAGGACTAGCGGGAGAGGGACAGATACGCAGTATTTT CASSPRTSGRGTDTQYF